This TCR beta chain was obtained from a study of blood T cell repertoires in COVID-19 (dated by TCRdb to 2018 to 2020). For the study in its entirety: Collaborator samples came from the United States, Italy and Spain and covered acute and convalescent phases of COVID-19. The repertoires were made available in a free public database intended to serve as a resource for research on the immune response to SARS-CoV-2. The prospective study material was composed of cDNA or gDNA derived from T cells, B-cell-depleted T cells, or PBMCs. A de-identified subject ID, COVID-19 status, age in years and sex were almost always included in the sample metadata. Samples were obtained from the ongoing ImmuneRACE study (first 160 participants) and from over 1,000 subjects provided by 6 global collaborators. Deeply sampled blood TCRbeta repertoires from subjects exposed to, actively infected with, or recovered from COVID-19 were included in the dataset. Where available, HLA class I and class II types were taken from metadata supplied by the sample provider and were not determined by assay-based typing.

Participants in the prospective study were enrolled through a virtual design, were aged about 18 to 90 years, and lived in some 24 United States geographic areas. To assign participants to cohorts, the prospective study relied on clinical history that participants themselves reported in a screening survey and a study questionnaire. In the prospective study, whole blood, serum and a nasopharyngeal or oropharyngeal swab were collected from each participant by mobile phlebotomists. Participants in the prospective study had the option to provide additional blood draws and questionnaires over a roughly 2-month period. Blood samples from the prospective study were shipped frozen or at room temperature prior to DNA extraction. Only one count was recorded for this clone. The specificity of this receptor is unknown. The sample holds no much larger clone one base away, and base qualities are not on file. Results and caveats for the whole study, not just this receptor: The quantity of clinical and demographic metadata differed by source and by participant and was supplied without curation.

The immunoSEQ Assay, a bias-controlled multiplex PCR, was used to amplify TCRbeta CDR3 regions from genomic DNA. Turning to the authors' computational methods: The number of nucleated cells in each sample was estimated by amplification of reference gene primers within the assay. To quantify the absolute abundance of each unique TCRbeta CDR3 rearrangement, sequence reads were collapsed and filtered. For each sample, productive Simpson clonality was calculated by taking the square root of Simpson's diversity index across productive rearrangements. Not all clones reach the TCRdb copy of this immuneACCESS table, which keeps in-frame sequences only. Checked studies attribute under half of the gap to unresolved V genes and leave the rest unexplained. The V and J calls and clone size were taken over from that table, and D and trimming were inferred from the DNA. The sample records some 150,000 clones, 80% to 90% of which are singletons. The ten largest clones take up approximately 4% of the sample.

The CDR3 holds 16 amino acids from the cysteine to the phenylalanine. The only DNA kept is the CDR3, 48 bases in frame from the first base. Relative to germline, V is missing 6 bases and J is missing 2 bases, with 10 bases of the junction outside any gene match. The germline V gene supplies CDR1 MDHEN and CDR2 SYDVKM. This receptor chain uses TRBV28 and TRBJ2-3; TRBD2 fits 8 bases in the junction. The source material was PBMCs or T cells enriched from blood (not recorded which). The receptor comes from a woman between 45 and 60 years old in a cohort exposed to, infected with or recovered from COVID-19 (not recorded which). In nucleotide form, the sequence is TGTGCCAGCAGCCCTCAAAAGCGGGGGTACACAGATACGCAGTATTTT. This is translated as CASSPQKRGYTDTQYF. The reference TRBV28 and TRBJ2-3 proteins fill in what lies around the CDR3, so the full variable domain reads DVKVTQSSRYLVKRTGEKVFLECVQDMDHENMFWYRQDPGLGLRLIYFSYDVKMKEKGDIPEGYSVSREKKERFSLILESASTNQTSMYLCASSPQKRGYTDTQYFGPGTRLTVL.